What follows are 4 T cell receptor beta chains derived from one specimen sequenced in a study of blood T cell repertoires in COVID-19. Assay: immunoSEQ multiplex PCR; the TCRdb copy retains only in-frame clones and omits some. The sample lists fewer than 300,000 clones, 75% to 90% occurring once. The source material was PBMCs or T cells enriched from blood (not recorded which). Receptors were obtained from a man aged 40-49 years who had recovered from COVID-19.

The chain carries TRBV9 and TRBJ2-7, with unresolved D. Trimming removed 4 bases at V and 2 bases at J, with 13 bases between. Germline lookup yields CDR1 SGDLS and CDR2 YYNGEE. The CDR3 has 14 residues. CDR3 DNA: TGTGCCAGCAGCCCGCGATACGAAACCTACGAGCAGTACTTC. It yields the protein CASSPRYETYEQYF.

The rearrangement uses TRBV28 and TRBJ2-5; D may be TRBD2 (5 bases). The germline V gene has CDR1 MDHEN and CDR2 SYDVKM. The CDR3 consists of 14 residues. V was pared by 6 bases and J by 5 bases, with 16 bases between. CDR3 protein: CASSPSRGVETQYF. In DNA, the CDR3 is TGTGCCAGCAGCCCCTCTCGGGGAGTGGAGACCCAGTACTTC.

The chain uses TRBV10-3 and TRBJ1-5, with D perhaps TRBD1 (5 bases). The CDR3 has 12 amino acids. CDR1 is ENHRY, CDR2 SYGVKD, per germline. With 10 bases removed from V and 2 bases from J, the gap between germline ends came to 9 bases. The CDR3 DNA reads as TGTGCCAGCCAACAGGGCAATCAGCCCCAGCATTTT. Protein product: CASQQGNQPQHF.

Only a few counts were recorded for this clone. V and J are TRBV5-4 and TRBJ1-1; 12 bases align to TRBD1. CDR3 length equals 17 residues. CDR1 is SGHNT and CDR2 is YYREEE in the germline V gene (reference sequence). Trimming took 4 bases from V and 0 from J; bases not matched to a gene: 7. The CDR3 protein is CASSPGRDRGLNTEAFF. As DNA, the CDR3 is TGTGCCAGCAGCCCGGGTCGGGACAGGGGGCTGAACACTGAAGCTTTCTTT. The entire variable domain, with the rest obtained from reference TRBV5-4 and TRBJ1-1, is as follows: ETGVTQSPTHLIKTRGQQVTLRCSSQSGHNTVSWYQQALGQGPQFIFQYYREEENGRGNFPPRFSGLQFPNYSSELNVNALELDDSALYLCASSPGRDRGLNTEAFFGQGTRLTVV.